Listed below are T cell receptor beta chains from one sample, sequenced in a study of blood T cell repertoires in COVID-19. Profiled with immunoSEQ multiplex PCR; TCRdb holds only in-frame clones, not every one. The table lists a few hundred thousand clones, 70% to 90% of them singletons, with 10% to 15% in the top ten. Sequencing input: peripheral blood. These receptors were collected from a woman under 30 who had recovered from COVID-19. Both conserved end residues are part of each CDR3.

cdr3_aa: CASSQFQETQYF
v_call: TRBV5-5

cdr3_aa: CASSLVSTLYNEQFF
v_call: TRBV27

cdr3_aa: CASSPNPSYRVLNEKLFF
v_call: TRBV18

cdr3_aa: CSVDRTGINTEAFF
v_call: TRBV29-1

cdr3_aa: CASSFWLAGSPSTDTQYF
v_call: TRBV28

cdr3_aa: CASSFSRTSGNEQFF
v_call: TRBV7-2

cdr3_aa: CASSSLTDTQYF
v_call: TRBV11-3

cdr3_aa: CASRVWPTEAFF
v_call: TRBV6-5

cdr3_aa: CASSIGGYQPQHF
v_call: TRBV19

cdr3_aa: CASGPGLAINEQFF
v_call: TRBV5-1

cdr3_aa: CASKSSGNEQYF
v_call: TRBV27

cdr3_aa: CASDTGNTDTQYF
v_call: TRBV13